The clone carrying this T cell receptor beta chain turned up a few times. This may come from a read error, since a much larger clone is one base off. This record belongs to a study of metastatic and nonmetastatic thyroid tumors. Through MiXCR, TCRdb re-clonotyped the PCR reads. The sample holds 35,000 to 50,000 clones; over 10% are singletons and the top ten take approximately 8.8%. V was shortened by 8 bases and J by 0 bases, with 17 bases between the two germline ends. CDR1 and CDR2 from the germline V gene are LNHDA and SQIVND (reference sequence). The CDR3 spans 15 residues. Thyroid surgery was preceded by no treatment in any patient.

This receptor was identified in a male donor with papillary thyroid cancer or a benign thyroid nodule (not recorded which). Some clones in this sample may be carry-over from other donors' samples. The specimen was blood. The genes are TRBV19 and TRBJ2-7, with D perhaps TRBD1 (6 bases). The CDR3 sequence is CASGVAWTASYEQYF. As DNA, the CDR3 is TGTGCCAGTGGTGTCGCCTGGACAGCCTCCTACGAGCAGTACTTC.